This TCR beta chain was sequenced during a study of cytomegalovirus exposure and HLA in healthy donors. About the study: A prior study identified 117 million unique TCR beta sequences from 150 million to 200 million T cells. An early data release held some 85 million unique TCRs from HLA-typed donors.

Worth noting for this clone: Antigen unknown.

Study conclusions and caveats: Researchers catalogued over 150 TCR beta chains as cytomegalovirus-associated. The authors judged a highly shared variant cluster likely a sequencing artifact.

PCR was performed using 60 Vbeta and 13 Jbeta primers. The protocol was immunoSEQ multiplex PCR, while the TCRdb copy is restricted to in-frame clones and leaves out a portion. The table shows roughly 150,000 clones, with about four fifths occurring only once. The source is a man under 40 in good health and CMV-seropositive. Input material: PBMCs.

The CDR3 region is CACSPAGTGELFF. The DNA of the CDR3 is TGTGCCTGCTCCCCCGCGGGGACCGGGGAGCTGTTTTTT. The chain carries TRBV30 and TRBJ2-2, with D tentatively TRBD2 (6 bases). CDR1 is GTSNPN and CDR2 is SVGIG in the germline V gene (reference sequence). The CDR3 has 13 residues. The V end was cut by 6 bases, the J end by 5 bases, with 13 bases between.